The rows below give T cell receptor gamma chains drawn from one sample of a study of Vγ9Vδ2 T cells in congenital toxoplasmosis. TCRdb re-called the reads through CATT. The data show 400 to 650 gamma-chain clones, around 17% seen once. Sequences were obtained from gamma-delta T cells from blood. These TCRs come from a child under 10 years old born to a mother with Toxoplasma gondii infection during pregnancy, either congenitally infected or uninfected (not recorded which). CDR3s leave out the opening cysteine and the closing phenylalanine or tryptophan.

TRGV8	TRGJ1/TRGJ2	ATWDRNAKL
TRGV9	TRGJP	ALWTQELGKKIKV
TRGV9	TRGJP	ALWEVQAELGKKIKV
TRGV4	TRGJ1/TRGJ2	ATWDGLAYKKL
TRGV5	TRGJ1/TRGJ2	ATWDRPIQLKKL
TRGV9	TRGJ1/TRGJ2	ALWEPPFPIPVYYKKL
TRGV9	TRGJP	ALWGGHELGKKIKV
TRGV9	TRGJP	ALWEPRGLGKKIKV
TRGV9	TRGJP	ALWEVQSELGKKIKV
TRGV9	TRGJP	ALWEVKELGKKIKV
TRGV4	TRGJ1/TRGJ2	ATWEAGGASYYKKL
TRGV9	TRGJP	ALWEVRLGKKIKV
TRGV9	TRGJ1/TRGJ2	ALWEDPYYKKL
TRGV9	TRGJ1/TRGJ2	ALWEVIFYYKKL